The present T cell receptor (beta chain) was sequenced within a study of blood T cell repertoires in COVID-19. From germline, CDR1 is SGHNT and CDR2 YYREEE (reference sequence). Deletions cut 2 bases from V and 0 bases from J, with 11 bases between. The CDR3 extends over 16 amino acids. Authors' methods: Amplification of reference gene primers was used by the study to estimate nucleated cell counts. Some clones are missing from TCRdb's copy, which holds only in-frame ones; the method was immunoSEQ multiplex PCR. Clonal size and the V and J genes are those of that table, whereas D and trimming came from the DNA. The sample carries approximately 320,000 clones, roughly 91% recorded once. Followed longitudinally, the Seattle patients had been enrolled during active infection.

Input material: peripheral blood. This receptor was obtained from a woman under 40 with COVID-19, enrolled during active disease. The chain recombines TRBV5-4 with TRBJ1-4; D is possibly TRBD1 (6 bases). Here the CDR3 reads CASSFRTAATNEKLFF. Written as DNA, the CDR3 is TGTGCCAGCAGCTTTCGGACAGCCGCAACTAATGAAAAACTGTTTTTT.